Below, 10 T cell receptor beta chains from the same sample are listed, as sequenced in a study of human T cells and chemical hapten exposure. Time point noted: patch test 1, 2 weeks after DPC sensitization. The treatment is: therapeutic diphenylcyclopropenone sensitization with weekly scalp DPC. TCRdb re-called the RACE reads through MiXCR, storing one row per CDR3 protein. Of approximately 82,000 distinct CDR3 sequences in the sample, 12% were seen once. Sample: whole blood, taken in connection with sensitization to the hapten diphenylcyclopropenone (DPC). The receptors shown here come from a woman aged 60-70 years with alopecia areata. Some clones in this sample may be carry-over from other donors' samples.

Only a few counts were recorded for this clonotype. The V gene is TRBV12-5, the J gene TRBJ2-1; 10 bases agree with TRBD1. V gave up 5 bases and J gave up 5 bases; unmatched junction bases: 9. The CDR3 covers 16 residues. From germline, CDR1 is LGHNT and CDR2 FRNRAP. CDR3 nucleotide sequence: TGTGCTAGTGGTCCCAAAGACAGGGGGCTGAACAATGAGCAGTTCTTC. It codes for CASGPKDRGLNNEQFF.

This clonotype came up many times. The chain has TRBV30 and TRBJ1-1, with D possibly being TRBD1 (5 bases). Germline values: CDR1 GTSNPN, CDR2 SVGIG (reference sequence). This CDR3 contains 13 residues. Trimming stripped 2 bases from V and 1 base from J, with 8 bases between. CDR3 coding DNA: TGTGCCTGGAGTTTGGACACGAACACTGAAGCTTTCTTT. It specifies CAWSLDTNTEAFF.

This clonotype was seen a handful of times. At one end, the junction sequence differs from germline, possibly due to a read error. The chain's CDR3 is CASSLAPGLATDTQYF. The CDR3 nucleotides read TGTGCTAGCAGCTTAGCTCCGGGACTAGCTACAGATACGCAGTATTTT. The V call is TRBV7-7, the J call TRBJ2-3; 9 nucleotides match TRBD2. Germline CDR1 reads SSHAT; CDR2 reads FNYEAQ (reference sequence). The CDR3 length is 16 residues. The whole variable domain, remainder taken from reference TRBV7-7 and TRBJ2-3, is GAGVSQSPRYKVTKRGQDVTLRCDPISSHATLYWYQQALGQGPEFLTYFNYEAQPDKSGLPSDRFSAERPEGSISTLTIQRTEQRDSAMYRCASSLAPGLATDTQYFGPGTRLTVL.

The sample holds a few counts of this clonotype. The chain employs TRBV5-6 and TRBJ1-2; D uncertain. Germline V lookup: CDR1 SGHDT, CDR2 YYEEEE. The CDR3 is made up of 13 amino acids. Trimming pared 1 base from V and 7 bases from J, leaving 11 bases between. The CDR3 reads CASSLIGSSGYTF. The CDR3 nucleotides read TGTGCCAGCAGCTTGATCGGATCCTCTGGCTACACCTTC.

Points on this clonotype: A much larger clone is a single base away; this may be a read error. V and J are TRBV29-1 and TRBJ2-1, with D possibly being TRBD1 or TRBD2 (6 bases each). This CDR3 is built from 12 residues. V shed 7 bases and J shed 15 bases, with 22 bases lying between them. Germline loops: CDR1 SQVTM, CDR2 ANQGSEA. For the CDR3, the DNA is TGCAGCGGAGGACTACCAGCCCAGGGGCGGTTCTTC. Protein: CSGGLPAQGRFF.

This clonotype was seen many times. The chain links TRBV25-1 to TRBJ2-5; the match to TRBD1 covers 10 bases. Germline V gives CDR1 MGHDK, CDR2 SYGVNS. CDR3 size: 15 residues. V gave up 3 bases and J gave up 5 bases; unmatched junction bases: 6. Here the CDR3 reads CASSDPGQGIETQYF. Here the CDR3 DNA reads TGTGCCAGCAGTGATCCGGGACAGGGGATCGAGACCCAGTACTTC.

This clonotype was counted between two and nine times. The chain is built from TRBV15 and TRBJ1-2; no clear D gene. The CDR3 sequence is 14 residues long. Germline V CDR1 and CDR2: LNHNV, YYDKDF (reference sequence). Trimming left V 5 bases short and J 5 bases short, with 15 bases between. CDR3 DNA sequence: TGTGCCACCAGCCCCGGACGGCGTCCATATGGCTACACCTTC. It encodes CATSPGRRPYGYTF.

This clonotype was counted many times. The rearrangement uses TRBV3-1 and TRBJ1-1, with D hard to call. Germline CDR1 is LGHDT and CDR2 is YNNKEL (reference sequence). The ends were cut back, 4 bases at V and 4 bases at J, with 10 bases in the middle. The CDR3 is 13 residues long. This CDR3 reads CASSRIRSTEAFF. CDR3 coding DNA: TGTGCCAGCAGCCGAATCCGAAGCACTGAAGCTTTCTTT.

This clonotype was found many times. J is TRBJ1-1 and V is TRBV29-1; TRBD1 matches 7 bases. Germline CDR1 SQVTM, CDR2 ANQGSEA. The ends lost 4 bases at V and 5 bases at J; junction bases unmatched: 7. CDR3 length: 13 residues. The CDR3 nucleotides are TGCAGCGTTGTCACAGGGGTAGGAACTGAAGCTTTCTTT. Translation gives CSVVTGVGTEAFF. Variable domain in full (rest from reference TRBV29-1 and TRBJ1-1): SAVISQKPSRDICQRGTSLTIQCQVDSQVTMMFWYRQQPGQSLTLIATANQGSEATYESGFVIDKFPISRPNLTFSTLTVSNMSPEDSSIYLCSVVTGVGTEAFFGQGTRLTVV.

This clonotype appeared many times. This sequence joins TRBV6-6 and TRBJ1-5, with TRBD1 identical over 8 bases. Germline lookup yields CDR1 MNHNY and CDR2 SVGAGI (reference sequence). V lost 2 bases and J lost 2; bases outside the gene matches: 5. This CDR3 region has 16 residues. The DNA of the CDR3 is TGTGCCAGCAGTTACGGACAGGGTCCGGGCAATCAGCCCCAGCATTTT. Protein product: CASSYGQGPGNQPQHF.